This TCR beta chain was identified during a study of T cell repertoires in cytomegalovirus infection. Study as a whole: Public TCR beta signatures marked donors with CMV infection and the matching HLA. General study findings and limits: Pooled public TCR beta family frequency picked out CMV carriers with the relevant HLA. HLA-C-restricted CMV-specific TCR beta clonotypes were dominant in the ex vivo response.

This clonotype was counted many times. The antigen is unknown. MiXCR, applied by TCRdb to the reads, yields one record per CDR3 protein. This table has approximately 320,000 distinct CDR3 sequences, more than 9% appearing once. V was pared by 0 bases and J by 0 bases, with 12 bases between. CDR3 length equals 17 residues. CDR1 and CDR2 from the germline V gene are SGHNT and YENEEA. The specimen sequenced was PBMCs. This receptor was identified in a human donor in good health (CMV status not recorded). Some clones in this sample may be carry-over from other donors' samples. J is TRBJ2-1 and V is TRBV11-3; D might be TRBD2 (5 bases). CDR3 nucleotide sequence: TGTGCCAGCAGCTTAGATGGGTCTAGCCCCTCCTACAATGAGCAGTTCTTC. Translation gives CASSLDGSSPSYNEQFF.